This TCR beta chain was observed in a study of cytomegalovirus exposure and HLA in healthy donors. The germline CDR1 and CDR2 sequences are SGDLS and YYNGEE. Trimming removed 1 base from V and 6 bases from J, with 12 bases in between. This CDR3 comprises 14 residues. PCR amplification relied on 60 Vbeta primers (plus 13 Jbeta primers). Original analysis: Unique TCR beta chains totaled around 86 million in a later count, with roughly 12 million of them shared. This table comes from immunoSEQ multiplex PCR, and its TCRdb copy is limited to in-frame clones, with some not included. That table gives V, J and clone size, and the DNA gave D and trimming. The sample carries roughly 120,000 clones, around 74% recorded once. The study's findings and limits: From TCR beta sequences, most subjects' HLA-A and HLA-B alleles were reportedly predicted accurately.

Remarks on this clone: Its matching antigen is unknown.

Specimen: PBMCs. The chain joins TRBV9 to TRBJ2-3; D remains unclear. This clonotype was sampled from a man in his fifties or sixties in good health and CMV-seropositive. The CDR3 here is CASSVSRVSDTQYF. As DNA, the CDR3 is TGTGCCAGCAGCGTATCCCGCGTTTCGGATACGCAGTATTTT. The full variable domain, rest sourced from reference TRBV9 and TRBJ2-3, is DSGVTQTPKHLITATGQRVTLRCSPRSGDLSVYWYQQSLDQGLQFLIQYYNGEERAKGNILERFSAQQFPDLHSELNLSSLELGDSALYFCASSVSRVSDTQYFGPGTRLTVL.